The next 15 T cell receptor beta chains were all read from a single sample in a study of brain metastases from non-small cell lung cancer. The protocol was immunoSEQ multiplex PCR, while the TCRdb copy is restricted to in-frame clones and leaves out a portion. The sample has 3,500 to 4,500 clones, 80% to 90% seen once. Sequenced input: primary lung tumor tissue. These receptors came from a donor aged 40 or older with non-small cell lung cancer.

The J gene is TRBJ1-2, the V gene TRBV7-2, with 11 bases that match TRBD1. The trim removed 5 bases at V and 6 bases at J, leaving 8 bases unmatched. The CDR3 is 15 residues long. Germline CDR1 SGHTA, CDR2 FQGNSA. The CDR3 here is CASSLGGTGGNGYTF. For the CDR3, the DNA is TGTGCCAGCAGCCTAGGGGGGACAGGGGGTAATGGCTACACCTTC.

This chain connects TRBV11-3 to TRBJ1-3, with D hard to call. The V gene lost 1 base and the J gene lost 4 bases, with 5 bases spanning the gap. This CDR3 contains 13 residues. Germline loops: CDR1 SGHNT, CDR2 YENEEA. CDR3 nucleotide sequence: TGTGCCAGCAGCTTAGCACAGGGAAACACCATATATTTT. Translating it yields CASSLAQGNTIYF. Using reference TRBV11-3 and TRBJ1-3 for the parts outside the CDR3, the full variable domain is EAGVVQSPRYKIIEKKQPVAFWCNPISGHNTLYWYLQNLGQGPELLIRYENEEAVDDSQLPKDRFSAERLKGVDSTLKIQPAELGDSAVYLCASSLAQGNTIYFGEGSWLTVV.

Concerning this clone: Compared with germline, one end of the junction differs, possibly owing to a read error. V gene TRBV5-5 combines with J gene TRBJ2-3; D may be TRBD2 (6 bases). Germline lookup yields CDR1 SGHKS and CDR2 YYEKEE (reference sequence). The length of the CDR3 is 15 residues. CDR3 region: CASSLPSESTDTQYF. The CDR3 DNA sequence: TGTGCCAGCAGCTTGCCTAGCGAGAGCACAGATACACAGTATTTT.

In regard to this clone: Mismatch with germline at one junction end may stem from a read error. The chain carries TRBV2 and TRBJ2-7; D unresolved. CDR3 length: 12 amino acids. Germline V gives CDR1 SNHLY, CDR2 FYNNEI. CDR3 amino acids: CASSERTYEQYF. In DNA form, the CDR3 reads TGTGCCAGTAGTGAAAGGACGTACGAGCAGTACTTC.

The rearrangement uses TRBV19 and TRBJ1-5; D gene uncertain. The germline V gene has CDR1 LNHDA and CDR2 SQIVND (reference sequence). V was cut by 0 bases and J by 2 bases, with 5 bases left in between. The length of the CDR3 is 14 residues. CDR3 region: CASSIDKGNQPQHF. The CDR3 DNA reads TGTGCCAGTAGTATAGATAAAGGCAATCAGCCCCAGCATTTT.

This chain joins TRBV25-1 and TRBJ1-1; a possible D gene is TRBD1 (5 bases). From germline, CDR1 is MGHDK and CDR2 SYGVNS. CDR3 length: 13 residues. V gave up 4 bases and J gave up 11 bases, with 17 bases separating them. CDR3 bases: TGTGCCAGCAGTGGGGGGGTAGGGAGTCGGGCTTTCTTT. It codes for CASSGGVGSRAFF.

The rearrangement joins TRBV12-3 or TRBV12-4 to TRBJ1-1; tentative D call: TRBD1 (5 bases). The length of the CDR3 is 13 residues. V was pared by 3 bases and J by 5 bases, with 10 bases between. The CDR3 here is CASSFPGRTEAFF. The CDR3 nucleotides are TGTGCCAGCAGTTTCCCAGGGAGGACTGAAGCTTTCTTT.

This clone appeared a single time. The CDR3 nucleotides are TGCGCCAGCAGCCAAGAGAGGGAAAAACTGTTTTTT. Translating it yields CASSQEREKLFF. The chain carries TRBV4-1 and TRBJ1-4; no clear D. Trimming took off 0 bases at V and 8 bases at J, with 4 bases between the two ends. Germline CDR1 is MGHRA and CDR2 is YSYEKL. This CDR3 spans 12 amino acids.

This chain links TRBV3-1 (or the pseudogene TRBV3-2) with TRBJ2-3; tentatively, D is TRBD2 (7 bases). Germline values: CDR1 LGHDT, CDR2 YNNKEL (reference sequence). This CDR3 region has 17 residues. V was cut by 7 bases and J by 0 bases, with 20 bases left in between. The CDR3 spells CASTPLGAGVSTDTQYF. The DNA for the CDR3 is TGTGCCAGCACCCCCTTGGGGGCGGGGGTTAGCACAGATACGCAGTATTTT.

The chain recombines TRBV7-9 with TRBJ2-7, with 11 bases identical to TRBD2. V lost 7 bases and J lost 2; bases outside the gene matches: 4. The CDR3 consists of 14 residues. Per germline, CDR1 SEHNR and CDR2 FQNEAQ (reference sequence). The CDR3 DNA reads as TGTGCCAGCAACCTAGCGGGGGGACCCTACGAGCAGTACTTC. It encodes CASNLAGGPYEQYF.

The chain has TRBV9 and TRBJ2-2; 8 bases are shared with TRBD2. Germline V gene sequence: CDR1 SGDLS, CDR2 YYNGEE. V was clipped by 0 bases and J by 10 bases; unmatched bases: 11. CDR3 size: 16 residues. CDR3: CASSVDSRGGREELFF. The CDR3 nucleotides are TGTGCCAGCAGCGTAGACTCCCGCGGGGGGCGGGAGGAGCTGTTTTTT.

V gene TRBV2 combines with J gene TRBJ1-2; D might be TRBD1 (5 bases). Trimming left V 6 bases short and J 3 bases short, with 11 bases between. The CDR3 spans 13 residues. Germline V gene data show CDR1 as SNHLY and CDR2 as FYNNEI. CDR3 amino acids: CASSPGTDYGYTF. The CDR3 DNA reads as TGTGCCAGCAGCCCCGGGACGGACTATGGCTACACCTTC.

V usage is TRBV30 and J usage is TRBJ1-1; D not resolved. V lost 6 bases, J lost 1 base, and 12 bases lay in between. The CDR3 length is 13 residues. Germline V lookup: CDR1 GTSNPN, CDR2 SVGIG (reference sequence). The CDR3 DNA is TGTGCCTGCCCTATGACGGGGAACACTGAAGCTTTCTTT. Translation: CACPMTGNTEAFF. Supplemented by reference TRBV30 and TRBJ1-1, the full variable domain reads SQTIHQWPATLVQPVGSPLSLECTVEGTSNPNLYWYRQAAGRGLQLLFYSVGIGQISSEVPQNLSASRPQDRQFILSSKKLLLSDSGFYLCACPMTGNTEAFFGQGTRLTVV.

V and J are TRBV4-1 and TRBJ2-1; D is perhaps TRBD2 (6 bases). V lost 4 bases and J 5 bases, leaving 18 bases between the germline ends. This CDR3 has 16 residues. Per germline, CDR1 MGHRA and CDR2 YSYEKL. In nucleotides, the CDR3 is TGCGCCAGCAGCCCCGAAAGGGCTAGCGCGGACAATGAGCAGTTCTTC. Amino acids: CASSPERASADNEQFF.

The chain's CDR3 is CAWSVRQAGTIYF. The CDR3 region has the DNA TGTGCCTGGAGTGTACGACAGGCCGGAACCATATATTTT. The chain uses TRBV30 and TRBJ1-3, with D perhaps TRBD1 (6 bases). The CDR3 sequence is 13 residues long. Germline V lookup: CDR1 GTSNPN, CDR2 SVGIG (reference sequence). Trimming pared 0 bases from V and 10 bases from J, leaving 13 bases between.